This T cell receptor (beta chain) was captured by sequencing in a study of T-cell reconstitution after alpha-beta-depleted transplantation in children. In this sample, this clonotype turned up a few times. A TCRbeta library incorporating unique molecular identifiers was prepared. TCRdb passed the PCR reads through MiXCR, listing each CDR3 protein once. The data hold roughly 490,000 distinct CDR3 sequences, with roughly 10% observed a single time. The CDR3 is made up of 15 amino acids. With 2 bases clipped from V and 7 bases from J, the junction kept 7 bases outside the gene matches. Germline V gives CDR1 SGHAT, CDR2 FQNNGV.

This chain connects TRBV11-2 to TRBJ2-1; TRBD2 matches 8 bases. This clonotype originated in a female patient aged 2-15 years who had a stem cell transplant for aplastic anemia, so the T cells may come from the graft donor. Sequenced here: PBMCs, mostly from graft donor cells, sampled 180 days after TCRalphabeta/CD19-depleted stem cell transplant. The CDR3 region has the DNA TGTGCCAGCAGCTTACGGCGGGAGGTACAGAATGAGCAGTTCTTC. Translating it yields CASSLRREVQNEQFF.